One and the same sample provided the 10 T cell receptor beta chains below, sequenced in a study of T cells in localized non-small cell lung cancer. Only in-frame clones appear in the TCRdb table, and some are missing; sequencing was by immunoSEQ multiplex PCR. Here the sample spans roughly 1,800 clones, about 25% being singletons. Specimen: normal lung tissue next to the tumor, collected before any cancer treatment. Receptors originate from a male donor older than 55 with stage II lung adenocarcinoma.

In this sample, this clone is medium-sized (0.01 to 0.1%). V gene TRBV11-3 combines with J gene TRBJ2-7; D gene unclear. The CDR3 loop spans 14 amino acids. Germline V gene lookup returns CDR1 SGHNT and CDR2 YENEEA. V was cut by 1 base and J by 0 bases, with 7 bases left in between. The CDR3 sequence: CASSLGLSSYEQYF. CDR3 DNA: TGTGCCAGCAGCTTAGGCCTTTCCTCCTACGAGCAGTACTTC.

V usage is TRBV11-3 and J usage is TRBJ1-1, with D perhaps matching TRBD1 (6 bases). Germline CDR1 reads SGHNT; CDR2 reads YENEEA. The ends were cut back, 4 bases at V and 9 bases at J, with 21 bases in the middle. This CDR3 has 15 amino acids. Here the CDR3 reads CASSSRTEGVVKAFF. The CDR3 coding sequence is TGTGCCAGCAGCTCCCGTACAGAGGGGGTTGTGAAAGCTTTCTTT.

The V call is TRBV29-1, the J call TRBJ2-7, with D maybe TRBD2 (6 bases). V lost 6 bases and J 6 bases, leaving 21 bases between the germline ends. The CDR3 spans 14 residues. The germline gives CDR1 SQVTM, CDR2 ANQGSEA. The CDR3 sequence: CSVGGVEVGSEQYF. In nucleotides, the CDR3 is TGCAGCGTCGGAGGGGTCGAAGTTGGGTCCGAGCAGTACTTC.

This clone was observed once. The chain combines TRBV28 with TRBJ2-1; TRBD2 matches at 9 bases. This CDR3 is 15 amino acids long. With V trimmed by 6 bases and J by 5 bases, 8 bases remained unmatched. The germline V gene encodes CDR1 MDHEN and CDR2 SYDVKM. CDR3 sequence reads: CASRGLASADNEQFF. Written as DNA, the CDR3 is TGTGCCAGCAGGGGACTAGCCTCCGCCGACAATGAGCAGTTCTTC.

The chain is built from TRBV11-3 and TRBJ1-2, with a weak D call TRBD1 (5 bases). V shed 3 bases and J shed 4 bases, with 21 bases lying between them. The germline V gene encodes CDR1 SGHNT and CDR2 YENEEA. The CDR3 sequence is 17 residues long. The CDR3 DNA is TGTGCCAGCAGCTTGGGGGACTTAACCCCCAGGGCCTATGGCTACACCTTC. Encoded protein: CASSLGDLTPRAYGYTF.

The V and J genes are TRBV18 and TRBJ2-1; D is uncertain. Deletions cut 5 bases from V and 1 base from J, with 12 bases between. The CDR3 has 15 amino acids. Germline V gives CDR1 KGHSH, CDR2 LQKENI. The CDR3 here is CASSVIVGSYNEQFF. In nucleotides, the CDR3 is TGTGCCAGCTCAGTAATAGTGGGTTCCTACAATGAGCAGTTCTTC.

This clone ranks as medium-sized. The CDR3 spells CASSPDRRDTEAFF. CDR3 nucleotides: TGTGCCAGCAGCCCCGACAGGAGGGACACTGAAGCTTTCTTT. V usage is TRBV11-3 and J usage is TRBJ1-1, with a weak D call TRBD1 (6 bases). The CDR3 spans 14 residues. Between the trimmed V and J ends, which lost 5 bases and 3 bases, there was a span of 13 bases. CDR1 and CDR2 from the germline V gene are SGHNT and YENEEA.

The chain joins TRBV28 to TRBJ1-5, with 9 nucleotides matching TRBD1. Unmatched junction bases numbered 12, after V lost 3 bases and J lost 9 bases. The CDR3 runs to 16 residues. Germline assignment: CDR1 MDHEN and CDR2 SYDVKM. CDR3 in DNA: TGTGCCAGCAGTTTGCCGGGACAGGGCGGCCAAGGGCCCCAGCATTTT. This gives the protein CASSLPGQGGQGPQHF.

This clone was counted between two and nine times. The V gene is TRBV7-7, the J gene TRBJ2-7; 9 bases align to TRBD1. The CDR3 has 14 residues. In germline, CDR1 is SSHAT, CDR2 FNYEAQ (reference sequence). V lost 1 base to trimming and J lost 6 bases; unmatched junction nucleotides: 4. The CDR3 spells CASSLEDRGLEQYF. The CDR3 region has the DNA TGTGCCAGCAGCTTAGAGGACAGGGGCCTCGAGCAGTACTTC.

This clone is medium-sized. The chain joins TRBV9 to TRBJ2-3; D gene unclear. Trimming removed 2 bases from V and 5 bases from J, with 6 bases in between. Germline CDR1 and CDR2: SGDLS and YYNGEE. This CDR3 is built from 12 residues. In DNA form, the CDR3 reads TGTGCCAGCAGCGTTACACTAGATACGCAGTATTTT. The encoded protein is CASSVTLDTQYF.